Sequencing of this TCR beta chain was carried out in a study of T cell responses to AZD1222 COVID-19 vaccine. Study-level points and caveats: Distributed over spike, vaccine-associated CD4 TCRs predominated at 160-218 and 743-854. White British donors predominated, females outnumbered males, and clonal diversity was possibly underestimated.

Only in-frame clones appear in the TCRdb table, and some are missing; sequencing was by immunoSEQ multiplex PCR. The data contain roughly 70,000 clones, approximately 85% of them singletons. A note on this clone: Its antigen is as yet unknown.

Germline CDR1 MNHEY, CDR2 SVGAGI. The CDR3 contains 13 residues. Trimming pared 8 bases from V and 8 bases from J, leaving 18 bases between. The sample was peripheral blood, taken on day 0 of AZD1222 vaccination. The gene calls are TRBV6-5 and TRBJ1-2, with a possible D match to TRBD1 (5 bases). The TCR sequence derives from an adult in good health. The CDR3 loop is CASLNPVQGGYTF. The CDR3 coding sequence is TGTGCCAGCTTGAATCCCGTGCAGGGCGGCTACACCTTC.